This is a list of T cell receptor beta chains from one sample in a study of blood T cells in healthy people across ages. TCRdb reprocessed the 5' RACE reads with MiXCR, giving one entry per CDR3 protein. The table lists about 1.4 million distinct CDR3 sequences, 45% to 70% of them singletons. The sequenced sample was blood. The receptors come from a man aged 18 to 29 in good health. The CDR3 runs from the conserved cysteine through the conserved F or W. D genes are given only for firm matches. The size of a clone is reported for some rows only, either as once, few or many, or as a class for expanded clones.

length,J,D,size,V,DNA,CDR3
14,TRBJ1-1,-,few,TRBV6-5,TGTGCCAGCGTTACTCACATCGGTTCTACTGAAGCTTTCTTT,CASVTHIGSTEAFF
15,TRBJ1-2,TRBD1,-,TRBV29-1,TGCAGCGTTGAGCTCACGCAGGGGGCCGGCTATGGCTACACCTTC,CSVELTQGAGYGYTF
13,TRBJ2-7,-,-,TRBV27,TGTGCCAGCAGTCAATCCCTTAACTCCGAGCAGTACTTC,CASSQSLNSEQYF
14,TRBJ1-2,-,-,TRBV5-1,TGCGCCAGCAGTTTCACGGGGCCCGTGGATGGCTACACCTTC,CASSFTGPVDGYTF
14,TRBJ2-7,TRBD2,-,TRBV20-1,TGCAGTGCTAGACCCGCAGTCGGAGCGGGAGTAGGGTACTTC,CSARPAVGAGVGYF
14,TRBJ2-7,TRBD1,few,TRBV11-1,TGTGCCAGCAGGGAGACAGGGGTCTCCTACGAGCAGTACTTC,CASRETGVSYEQYF
15,TRBJ2-7,TRBD1,few,TRBV2,TGTGCCAGCAGTGCTCCGGGACAGTCCTCCTACGAGCAGTACTTC,CASSAPGQSSYEQYF
15,TRBJ1-4,-,-,TRBV18,TGTGCCAGCTCCTCGGAGAACCCAACTAATGAAAAACTGTTTTTT,CASSSENPTNEKLFF
14,TRBJ2-1,-,-,TRBV7-6,TGTGCCAGCAGCTTACTGGGGGGGGGCGATGAGCAGTTCTTC,CASSLLGGGDEQFF
14,TRBJ2-7,-,-,TRBV4-3,TGCGCCAGCAGCCAAGATGTCCTCTTCTACGAGCAGTACTTC,CASSQDVLFYEQYF
16,TRBJ2-5,TRBD1,-,TRBV29-1,TGCAGCGTTCGCCTCCGGGACAGCGCCCCGCAAGAGACCCAGTACTTC,CSVRLRDSAPQETQYF
14,TRBJ1-2,-,-,TRBV7-2,TGTGCCAGCAGCAAAAGGGACGGGGTCTATGGCTACACCTTC,CASSKRDGVYGYTF
16,TRBJ1-3,-,-,TRBV21-1,TGTGCCAGCAGCAAAGCCAGGCTCCACTCTGGAAACACCATATATTTT,CASSKARLHSGNTIYF
14,TRBJ2-4,-,once,TRBV9,TGTGCCAGCAGCGTAGAAGAGTGGGGGGACATTCAGTACTTC,CASSVEEWGDIQYF
14,TRBJ2-1,-,-,TRBV7-9,TGTGCCAGCAGCCCGCCGGGTCCCCCATGGGCCCTGTTCTTC,CASSPPGPPWALFF
13,TRBJ2-7,-,few,TRBV20-1,TGCAGTGCCGGCCACGAGGGGTCCTACGAGCAGTACTTC,CSAGHEGSYEQYF
15,TRBJ2-1,TRBD2,-,TRBV5-1,TGCGCCAGCAGCTTGGTGGGGGGGTTCTTATATGAGCAGTTCTTC,CASSLVGGFLYEQFF
13,TRBJ1-6,-,-,TRBV4-1,TGCGCCAGCAGCCAAGAGAATAATTCACCCCTCCACTTT,CASSQENNSPLHF
15,TRBJ2-1,-,-,TRBV12-3/TRBV12-4,TGTGCCAGCAGTTTTTTGCGTCTAGGGGCCGATGAGCAGTTCTTC,CASSFLRLGADEQFF
20,TRBJ2-3,-,once,TRBV3-1,TGTGCCAGCAGCCAATCTCGGCAGAGGTGGAACAGGAGCCGCACAGATACGCAGTATTTT,CASSQSRQRWNRSRTDTQYF
13,TRBJ2-7,-,few,TRBV25-1,TGTGCCAGCAGTGACCTTGACAGCTACGAGCAGTACTTC,CASSDLDSYEQYF
18,TRBJ2-4,-,-,TRBV5-1,TGCGCCAGCAGCTTGGTTTCAGGGGATCTCTTAGCCAAAAACATTCAGTACTTC,CASSLVSGDLLAKNIQYF
15,TRBJ2-7,TRBD2,-,TRBV5-1,TGCGCCAGCAGCCCGACTAGCGGGAGATTGACTGAGCAGTACTTC,CASSPTSGRLTEQYF
18,TRBJ2-3,TRBD2,few,TRBV5-1,TGCGCCAGCAGCTTGGGCATAATGACTAGCGGTCACACAGATACGCAGTATTTT,CASSLGIMTSGHTDTQYF
15,TRBJ2-5,TRBD2,-,TRBV9,TGTGCCAGCAGCACCGGGGGGGCTAGCGGGGAGACCCAGTACTTC,CASSTGGASGETQYF
15,TRBJ2-7,TRBD1,few,TRBV27,TGTGCCAGCAGTTTCGGACAGGGGGGATCCTACGAGCAGTACTTC,CASSFGQGGSYEQYF
13,TRBJ2-1,-,few,TRBV29-1,TGCAGCGTTGAGCGGAGGATGAGGAATGAGCAGTTCTTC,CSVERRMRNEQFF
14,TRBJ1-3,-,-,TRBV10-3,TGTGCCATCAGTGAACGGGCCACTGGAAACACCATATATTTT,CAISERATGNTIYF
14,TRBJ2-3,-,-,TRBV10-3,TGTGCCAGCCTAAGGGGAGGGGGGGGAGATACGCAGTATTTT,CASLRGGGGDTQYF
15,TRBJ1-5,TRBD1,once,TRBV7-8,TGTGCCAGCAGCGGGGGGACAGCAAAGAATCAGCCCCAGCATTTT,CASSGGTAKNQPQHF
14,TRBJ2-5,TRBD2,few,TRBV6-2/TRBV6-3,TGTGCCACCCAGACTAGCGGGGAGGTCAAGGAGCAGTACTTC,CATQTSGEVKEQYF
14,TRBJ2-7,-,-,TRBV27,TGTGCCAGCAGTTCCCTATTAGGGCCCTACGAGCAGTACTTC,CASSSLLGPYEQYF